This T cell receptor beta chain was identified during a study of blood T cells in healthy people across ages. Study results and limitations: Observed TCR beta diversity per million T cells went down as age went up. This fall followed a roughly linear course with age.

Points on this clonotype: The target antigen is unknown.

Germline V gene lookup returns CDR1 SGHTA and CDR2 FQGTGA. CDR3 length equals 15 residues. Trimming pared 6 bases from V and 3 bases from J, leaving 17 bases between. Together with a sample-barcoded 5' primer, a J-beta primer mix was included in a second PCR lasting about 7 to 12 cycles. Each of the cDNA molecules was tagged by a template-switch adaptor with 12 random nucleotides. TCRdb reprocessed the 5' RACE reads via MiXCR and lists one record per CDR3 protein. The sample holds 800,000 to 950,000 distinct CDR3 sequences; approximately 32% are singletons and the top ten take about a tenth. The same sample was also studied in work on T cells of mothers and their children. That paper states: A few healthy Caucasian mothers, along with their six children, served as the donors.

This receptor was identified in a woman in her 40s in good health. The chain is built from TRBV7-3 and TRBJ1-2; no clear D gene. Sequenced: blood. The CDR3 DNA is TGTGCCAGCAGGTCGCTCAGCGGACTGCACTATGGCTACACCTTC. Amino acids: CASRSLSGLHYGYTF. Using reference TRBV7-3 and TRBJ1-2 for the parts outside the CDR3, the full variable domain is GAGVSQTPSNKVTEKGKYVELRCDPISGHTALYWYRQSLGQGPEFLIYFQGTGAADDSGLPNDRFFAVRPEGSVSTLKIQRTERGDSAVYLCASRSLSGLHYGYTFGSGTRLTVV.